This is a list of T cell receptor beta chains from one sample in a study of control samples from healthy donors and cancer patients. Clones were read by immunoSEQ multiplex PCR, and TCRdb kept only the in-frame ones, dropping some. The sample lists 65,000 to 100,000 clones; roughly nine tenths were seen once. Specimen: blood. These receptors all come from a man in his fifties or sixties in good health. The CDR3 runs from the conserved cysteine through the conserved F or W.

j_gene | v_gene | CDR3aa
TRBJ2-1 | TRBV2 | CASSERGSYNEQFF
TRBJ1-5 | TRBV2 | CASKLRDGSNQPQHF
TRBJ1-1 | TRBV29-1 | CSVEGGTDVTEAFF
TRBJ1-2 | TRBV12-3/TRBV12-4 | CASRTDRGRPYTF
TRBJ1-5 | TRBV6-5 | CASSREVRQPQHF
TRBJ1-1 | TRBV3-1/TRBV3-2 | CASSHLTDQAFF
TRBJ2-3 | TRBV27 | CASSLSPGPYTDTQYF
TRBJ1-2 | TRBV5-4 | CASSVLTGGINGYTF
TRBJ2-6 | TRBV11-1 | CASSPAGANVLTF
TRBJ1-4 | TRBV11-2 | CASSQGTQRTNEKLFF
TRBJ1-4 | TRBV5-1 | CASSEMGGNEKLFF
TRBJ1-2 | TRBV6-5 | CASSSRGRHYGYTF
TRBJ1-1 | TRBV7-9 | CASSFTGGTEAFF
TRBJ1-1 | TRBV11-2 | CASSLDAGANTEAFF
TRBJ2-5 | TRBV7-9 | CASSPGRSGKETQYF
TRBJ2-5 | TRBV29-1 | CSGQGAVGETQYF
TRBJ1-1 | TRBV10-3 | CAISGTPATGSLNTEAFF
TRBJ2-2 | TRBV24-1 | CATSDTNYGGELFF
TRBJ1-1 | TRBV5-1 | CASSSDGKSTEAFF
TRBJ2-1 | TRBV4-3 | CASSLGTDSYNEQFF
TRBJ2-7 | TRBV19 | CASSSWKTVFRDEQYF
TRBJ2-7 | TRBV6-5 | CASSPRRAYEQYF
TRBJ2-2 | TRBV24-1 | CATSGGRPATAGELFF
TRBJ1-2 | TRBV29-1 | CSVEGQHVNYGYTF
TRBJ1-4 | TRBV7-9 | CASSLSGGTPHEKLFF
TRBJ1-5 | TRBV6-2/TRBV6-3 | CASSPGQGYQPQHF
TRBJ2-6 | TRBV5-4 | CASSLGGASGANVLTF
TRBJ1-6 | TRBV6-5 | CASTSSSGILSLHF
TRBJ1-1 | TRBV12-5 | CASGPGQGANTEAFF
TRBJ2-4 | TRBV30 | CAWSVGGAKNIQYF
TRBJ2-2 | TRBV10-3 | CAISPSWSNTGELFF
TRBJ1-2 | TRBV7-9 | CASSPQGIGYGYTF
TRBJ1-4 | TRBV3-1/TRBV3-2 | CASSHRHRGEKLFF
TRBJ2-7 | TRBV5-1 | CASAGGTGSSYEQYF
TRBJ2-7 | TRBV5-1 | CASAHTDRLYEQYF
TRBJ1-4 | TRBV7-9 | CASSLTDEKLFF
TRBJ1-1 | TRBV5-1 | CASSLMGVRTEAFF
TRBJ2-5 | TRBV19 | CASSTGDSNLRGQETQYF